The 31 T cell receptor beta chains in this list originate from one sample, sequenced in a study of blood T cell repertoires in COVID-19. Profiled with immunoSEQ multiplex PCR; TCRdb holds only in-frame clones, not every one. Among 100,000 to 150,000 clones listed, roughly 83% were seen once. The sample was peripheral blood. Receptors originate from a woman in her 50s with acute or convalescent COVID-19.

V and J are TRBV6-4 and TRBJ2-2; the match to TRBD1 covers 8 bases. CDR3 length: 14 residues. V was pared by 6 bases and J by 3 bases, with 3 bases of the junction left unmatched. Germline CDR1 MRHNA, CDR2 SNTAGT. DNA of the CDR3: TGTGCCAGCAGACAGGGGGGCGACACCGGGGAGCTGTTTTTT. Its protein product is CASRQGGDTGELFF.

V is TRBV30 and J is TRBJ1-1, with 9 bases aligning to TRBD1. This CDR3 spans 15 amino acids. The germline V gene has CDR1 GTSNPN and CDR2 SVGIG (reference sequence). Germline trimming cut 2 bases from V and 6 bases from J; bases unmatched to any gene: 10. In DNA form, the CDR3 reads TGTGCCTGGAGTACCAAGGGACAGGGCCTGTCTGAAGCTTTCTTT. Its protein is CAWSTKGQGLSEAFF.

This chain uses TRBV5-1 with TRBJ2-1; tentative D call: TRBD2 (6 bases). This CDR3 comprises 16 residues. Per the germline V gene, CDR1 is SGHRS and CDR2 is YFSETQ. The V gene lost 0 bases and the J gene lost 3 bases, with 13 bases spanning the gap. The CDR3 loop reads CASSLVELAYYNEQFF. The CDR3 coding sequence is TGCGCCAGCAGCTTGGTGGAGCTAGCGTACTACAATGAGCAGTTCTTC.

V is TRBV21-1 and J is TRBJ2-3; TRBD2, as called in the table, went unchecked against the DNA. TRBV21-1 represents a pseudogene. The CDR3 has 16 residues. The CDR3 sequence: CASSGEGLAGVDTQYF. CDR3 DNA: TGTGCCAGCAGCGGGGAGGGACTAGCGGGGGTTGATACGCAGTATTTT.

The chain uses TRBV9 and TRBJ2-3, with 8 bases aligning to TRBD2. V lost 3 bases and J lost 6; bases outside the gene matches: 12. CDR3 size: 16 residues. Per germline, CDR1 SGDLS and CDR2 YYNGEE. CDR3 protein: CASSATPRGGSDTQYF. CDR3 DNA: TGTGCCAGCAGCGCCACCCCCCGGGGGGGGTCGGATACGCAGTATTTT.

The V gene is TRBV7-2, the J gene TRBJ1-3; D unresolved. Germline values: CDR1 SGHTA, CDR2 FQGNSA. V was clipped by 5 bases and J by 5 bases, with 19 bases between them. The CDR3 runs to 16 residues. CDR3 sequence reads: CASSRGELGVRNTIYF. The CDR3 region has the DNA TGTGCCAGCAGCCGCGGGGAACTCGGGGTTCGAAACACCATATATTTT.

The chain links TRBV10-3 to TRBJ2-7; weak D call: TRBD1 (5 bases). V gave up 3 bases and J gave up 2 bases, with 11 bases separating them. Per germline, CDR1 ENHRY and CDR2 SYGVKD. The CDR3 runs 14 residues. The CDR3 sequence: CAISDGASAYEQYF. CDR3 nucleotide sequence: TGTGCCATCAGTGATGGGGCCAGTGCCTACGAGCAGTACTTC.

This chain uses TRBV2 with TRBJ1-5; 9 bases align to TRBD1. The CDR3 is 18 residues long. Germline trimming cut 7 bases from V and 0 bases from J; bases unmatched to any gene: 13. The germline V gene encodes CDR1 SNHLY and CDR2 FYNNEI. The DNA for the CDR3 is TGTGCCAGCACCGGAGGGGGGACAGGGATATATAGCAATCAGCCCCAGCATTTT. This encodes CASTGGGTGIYSNQPQHF.

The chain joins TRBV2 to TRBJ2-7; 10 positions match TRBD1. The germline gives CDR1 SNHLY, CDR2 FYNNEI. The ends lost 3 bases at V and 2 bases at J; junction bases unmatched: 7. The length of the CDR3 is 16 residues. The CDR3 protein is CASSDRGTGVTYEQYF. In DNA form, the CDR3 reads TGTGCCAGCAGTGATAGAGGGACAGGGGTTACCTACGAGCAGTACTTC.

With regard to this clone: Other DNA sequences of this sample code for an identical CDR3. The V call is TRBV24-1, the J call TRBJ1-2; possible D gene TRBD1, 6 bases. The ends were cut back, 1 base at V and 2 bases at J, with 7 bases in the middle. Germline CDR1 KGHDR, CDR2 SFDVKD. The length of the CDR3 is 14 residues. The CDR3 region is CATSDFDRNYGYTF. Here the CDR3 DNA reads TGTGCCACCAGTGATTTTGACAGGAACTATGGCTACACCTTC.

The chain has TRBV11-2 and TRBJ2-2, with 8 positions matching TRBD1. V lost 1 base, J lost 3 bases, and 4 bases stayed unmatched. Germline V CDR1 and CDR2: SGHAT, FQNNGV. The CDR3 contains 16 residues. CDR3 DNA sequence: TGTGCCAGCAGCTTAGTGGGACAGGCATACACCGGGGAGCTGTTTTTT. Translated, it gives CASSLVGQAYTGELFF.

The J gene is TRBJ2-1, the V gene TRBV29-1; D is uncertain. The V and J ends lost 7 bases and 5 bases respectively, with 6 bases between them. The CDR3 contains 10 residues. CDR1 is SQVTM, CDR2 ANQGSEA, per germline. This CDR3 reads CSARNNEQFF. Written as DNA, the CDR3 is TGCAGCGCCAGGAACAATGAGCAGTTCTTC.

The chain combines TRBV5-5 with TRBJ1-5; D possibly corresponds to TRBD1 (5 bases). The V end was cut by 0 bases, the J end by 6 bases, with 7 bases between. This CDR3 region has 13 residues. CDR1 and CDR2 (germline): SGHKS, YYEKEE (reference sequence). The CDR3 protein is CASSLAGGQPQHF. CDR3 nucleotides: TGTGCCAGCAGCTTGGCGGGGGGTCAGCCCCAGCATTTT. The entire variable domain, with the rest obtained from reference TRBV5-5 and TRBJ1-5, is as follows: DAGVTQSPTHLIKTRGQQVTLRCSPISGHKSVSWYQQVLGQGPQFIFQYYEKEERGRGNFPDRFSARQFPNYSSELNVNALLLGDSALYLCASSLAGGQPQHFGDGTRLSIL.

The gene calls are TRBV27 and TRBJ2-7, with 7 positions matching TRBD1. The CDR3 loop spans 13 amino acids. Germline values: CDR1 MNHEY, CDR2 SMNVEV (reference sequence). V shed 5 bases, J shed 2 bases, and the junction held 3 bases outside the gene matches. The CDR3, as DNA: TGTGCCAGCAGTCTGGACAGGACCTACGAGCAGTACTTC. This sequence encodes CASSLDRTYEQYF.

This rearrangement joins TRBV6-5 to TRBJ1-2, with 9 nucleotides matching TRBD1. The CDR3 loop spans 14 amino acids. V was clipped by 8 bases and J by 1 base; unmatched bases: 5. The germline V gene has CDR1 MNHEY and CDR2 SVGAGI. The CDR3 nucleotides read TGTGCCAGCGTAACAGGGGGCGTTAACTATGGCTACACCTTC. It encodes CASVTGGVNYGYTF.

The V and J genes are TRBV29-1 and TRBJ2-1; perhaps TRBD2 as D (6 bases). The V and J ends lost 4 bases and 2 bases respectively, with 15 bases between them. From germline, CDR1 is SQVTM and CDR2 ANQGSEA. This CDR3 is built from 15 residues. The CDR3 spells CSVGRDLGPYNEQFF. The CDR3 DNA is TGCAGCGTTGGTCGGGACTTAGGTCCCTACAATGAGCAGTTCTTC.

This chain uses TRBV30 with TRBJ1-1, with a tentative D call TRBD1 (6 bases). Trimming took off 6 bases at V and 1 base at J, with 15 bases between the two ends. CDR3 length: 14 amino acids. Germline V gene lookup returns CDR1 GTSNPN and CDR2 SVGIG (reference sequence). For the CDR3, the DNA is TGTGCCTGCCTTCGCAGGGGCAGGAACACTGAAGCTTTCTTT. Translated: CACLRRGRNTEAFF.

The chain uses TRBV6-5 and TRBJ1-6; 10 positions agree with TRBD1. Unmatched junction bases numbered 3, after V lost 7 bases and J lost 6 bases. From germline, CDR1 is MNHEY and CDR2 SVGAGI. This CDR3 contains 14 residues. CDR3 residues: CASIWDRGNSPLHF. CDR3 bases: TGTGCCAGCATCTGGGACAGGGGTAATTCACCCCTCCACTTT.

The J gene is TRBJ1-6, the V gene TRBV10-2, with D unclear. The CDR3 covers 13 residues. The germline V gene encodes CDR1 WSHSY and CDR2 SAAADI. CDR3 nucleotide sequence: TGCACCTCAGCTAGCTCCTATAATTCACCCCTCCACTTT. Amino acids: CTSASSYNSPLHF.

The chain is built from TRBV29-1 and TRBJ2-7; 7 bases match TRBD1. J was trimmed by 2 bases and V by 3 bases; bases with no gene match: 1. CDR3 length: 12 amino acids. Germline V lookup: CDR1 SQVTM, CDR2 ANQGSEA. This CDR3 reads CSVETGTYEQYF. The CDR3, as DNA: TGCAGCGTTGAGACAGGGACCTACGAGCAGTACTTC.

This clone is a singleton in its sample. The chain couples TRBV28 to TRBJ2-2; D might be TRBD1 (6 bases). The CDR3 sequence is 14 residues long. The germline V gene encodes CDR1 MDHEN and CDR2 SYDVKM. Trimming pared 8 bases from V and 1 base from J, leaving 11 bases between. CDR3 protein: CASSPGQNTGELFF. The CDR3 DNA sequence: TGTGCCAGCTCCCCGGGACAGAACACCGGGGAGCTGTTTTTT.

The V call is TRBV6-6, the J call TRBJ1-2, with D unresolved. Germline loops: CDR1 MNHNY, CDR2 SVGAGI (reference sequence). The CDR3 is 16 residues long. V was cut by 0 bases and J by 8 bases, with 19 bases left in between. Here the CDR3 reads CASSYSHVVRAHGYTF. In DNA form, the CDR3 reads TGTGCCAGCAGTTACTCCCATGTGGTTCGTGCGCACGGCTACACCTTC.

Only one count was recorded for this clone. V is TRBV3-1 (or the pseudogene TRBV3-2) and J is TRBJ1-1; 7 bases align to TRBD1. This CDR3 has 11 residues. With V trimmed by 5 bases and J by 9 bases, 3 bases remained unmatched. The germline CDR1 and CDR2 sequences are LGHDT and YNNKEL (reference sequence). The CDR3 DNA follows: TGTGCCAGCAGCTGGGGACAGCAAGCTTTCTTT. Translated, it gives CASSWGQQAFF.

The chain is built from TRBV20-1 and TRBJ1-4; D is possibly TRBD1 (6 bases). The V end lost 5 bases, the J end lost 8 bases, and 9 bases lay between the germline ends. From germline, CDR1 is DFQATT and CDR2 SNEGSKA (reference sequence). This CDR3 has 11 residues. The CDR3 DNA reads TGCAGTGCTCCAACAGGGGAAAAACTGTTTTTT. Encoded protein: CSAPTGEKLFF.

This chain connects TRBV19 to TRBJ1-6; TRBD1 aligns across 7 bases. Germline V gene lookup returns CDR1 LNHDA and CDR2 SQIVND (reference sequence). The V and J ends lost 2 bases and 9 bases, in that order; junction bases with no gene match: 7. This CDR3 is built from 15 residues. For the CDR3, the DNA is TGTGCCAGTAGTATAATGGGACAGAAAACTTCACCCCTCCACTTT. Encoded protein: CASSIMGQKTSPLHF.

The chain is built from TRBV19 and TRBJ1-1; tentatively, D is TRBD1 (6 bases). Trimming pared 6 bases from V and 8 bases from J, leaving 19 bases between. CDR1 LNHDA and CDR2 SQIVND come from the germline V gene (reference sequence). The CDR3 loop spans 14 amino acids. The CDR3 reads CASSLHRGAGEAFF. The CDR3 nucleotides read TGTGCCAGTAGCCTCCATCGGGGGGCCGGGGAAGCTTTCTTT.

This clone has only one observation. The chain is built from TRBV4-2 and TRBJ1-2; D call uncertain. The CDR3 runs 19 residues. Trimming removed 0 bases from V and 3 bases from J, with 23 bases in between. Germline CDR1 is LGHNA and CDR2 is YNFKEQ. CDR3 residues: CASSQEFPGPGGLDYGYTF. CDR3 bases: TGTGCCAGCAGCCAAGAATTCCCCGGTCCCGGCGGCCTTGACTATGGCTACACCTTC.

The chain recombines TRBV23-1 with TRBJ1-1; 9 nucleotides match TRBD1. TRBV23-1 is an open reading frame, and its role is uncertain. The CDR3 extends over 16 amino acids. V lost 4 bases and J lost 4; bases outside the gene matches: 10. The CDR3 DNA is TGCGCCAGCAGTCCGGGACAGGGTAATGTGGGCACTGAAGCTTTCTTT. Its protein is CASSPGQGNVGTEAFF.

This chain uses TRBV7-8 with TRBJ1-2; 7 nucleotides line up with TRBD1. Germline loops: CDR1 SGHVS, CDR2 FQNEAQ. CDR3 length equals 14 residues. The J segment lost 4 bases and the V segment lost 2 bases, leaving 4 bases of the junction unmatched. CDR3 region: CASSLLQGTYGYTF. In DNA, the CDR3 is TGTGCCAGCAGCTTATTACAGGGGACCTATGGCTACACCTTC. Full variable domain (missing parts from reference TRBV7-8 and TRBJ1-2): GAGVSQSPRYKVAKRGQDVALRCDPISGHVSLFWYQQALGQGPEFLTYFQNEAQLDKSGLPSDRFFAERPEGSVSTLKIQRTQQEDSAVYLCASSLLQGTYGYTFGSGTRLTVV.

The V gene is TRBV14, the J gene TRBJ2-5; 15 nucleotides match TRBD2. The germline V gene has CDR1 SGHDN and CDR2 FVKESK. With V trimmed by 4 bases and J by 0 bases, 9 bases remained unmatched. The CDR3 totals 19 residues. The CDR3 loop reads CASSRRGLAGGPYQETQYF. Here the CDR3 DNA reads TGTGCCAGCAGCCGAAGGGGACTAGCGGGGGGTCCTTACCAAGAGACCCAGTACTTC.

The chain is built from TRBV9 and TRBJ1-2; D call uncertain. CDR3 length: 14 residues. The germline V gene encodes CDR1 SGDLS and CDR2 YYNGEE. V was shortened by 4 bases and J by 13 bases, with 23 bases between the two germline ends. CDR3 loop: CASSPSSISAGCTF. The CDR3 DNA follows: TGTGCCAGCAGCCCTTCGAGTATAAGCGCGGGGTGCACCTTC.